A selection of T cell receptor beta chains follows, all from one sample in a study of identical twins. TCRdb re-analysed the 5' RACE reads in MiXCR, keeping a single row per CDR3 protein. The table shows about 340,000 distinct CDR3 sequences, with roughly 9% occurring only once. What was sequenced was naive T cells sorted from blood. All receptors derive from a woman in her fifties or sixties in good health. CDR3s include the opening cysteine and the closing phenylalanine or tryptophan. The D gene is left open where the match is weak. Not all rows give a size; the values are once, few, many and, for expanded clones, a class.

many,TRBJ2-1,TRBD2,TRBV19,TGTGCCAGTAGTATAGTAGCGGGGGACAATGAGCAGTTCTTC,CASSIVAGDNEQFF
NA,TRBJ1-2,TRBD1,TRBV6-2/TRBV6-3,TGTGCCAGCAGCTCGACAGGGAAAGGCGGCTACACCTTC,CASSSTGKGGYTF
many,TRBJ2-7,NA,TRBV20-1,TGCAGTGCTAGACCTGTCCAGGGGACGCTCTACGAGCAGTACTTC,CSARPVQGTLYEQYF
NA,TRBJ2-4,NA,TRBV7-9,TGTGCCAGCAGCCCTCCGACAGGAGCCAAAAACATTCAGTACTTC,CASSPPTGAKNIQYF
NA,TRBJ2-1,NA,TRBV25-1,TGTGCCAGCAGTGAATTGGACAGTTACAATGAGCAGTTCTTC,CASSELDSYNEQFF
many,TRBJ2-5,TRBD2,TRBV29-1,TGCAGCGTTGGCGGGAGAGCGGGAGGGCCGGAGACCCAGTACTTC,CSVGGRAGGPETQYF
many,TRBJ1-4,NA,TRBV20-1,TGCAGTGCTAGGGCCGAGTGGTCTGAAAAACTGTTTTTT,CSARAEWSEKLFF
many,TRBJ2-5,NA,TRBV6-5,TGTGCCACCCACAGAGGAGAGACCCAGTACTTC,CATHRGETQYF
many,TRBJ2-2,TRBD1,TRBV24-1,TGTGCCACCAGTGATTTGCAAGGGGGCGCCGGGGAGCTGTTTTTT,CATSDLQGGAGELFF
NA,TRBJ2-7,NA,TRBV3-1,TGTGCCAGCAGCCAACAGGGTCGGACCTACGAGCAGTACTTC,CASSQQGRTYEQYF
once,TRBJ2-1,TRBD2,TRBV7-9,TGTGCCAGCAGACCTAGCGGGGGCTCCCACAATGAGCAGTTCTTC,CASRPSGGSHNEQFF
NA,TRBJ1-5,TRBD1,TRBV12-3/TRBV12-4,TGTGCCAGCACTTCTCAACAGGGGAGCAATCAGCCCCAGCATTTT,CASTSQQGSNQPQHF
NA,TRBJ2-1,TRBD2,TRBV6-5,TGTGCCAGCAGTTACCATGGGACTAGCGGGTTGAATGAGCAGTTCTTC,CASSYHGTSGLNEQFF
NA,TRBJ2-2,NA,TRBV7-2,TGTGCCAGCAGCCGCGGAGACCGCCCGAACACCGGGGAGCTGTTTTTT,CASSRGDRPNTGELFF
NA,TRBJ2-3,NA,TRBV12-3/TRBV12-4,TGTGCCAGCAGTTTAAGGCAGAGCACAGATACGCAGTATTTT,CASSLRQSTDTQYF
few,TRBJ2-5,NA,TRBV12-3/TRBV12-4,TGTGCCAGCAGTTTTTGGGTTCCGGGGGTCCAAGAGACCCAGTACTTC,CASSFWVPGVQETQYF
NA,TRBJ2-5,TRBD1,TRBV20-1,TGCAGTGCTAGAGGGTTGGACAGGCTAGAGACCCAGTACTTC,CSARGLDRLETQYF
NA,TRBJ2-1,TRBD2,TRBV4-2,TGTGCCAGCAGCACTCGACTAGCGGGATATGAGCAGTTCTTC,CASSTRLAGYEQFF
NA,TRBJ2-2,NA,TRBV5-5,TGTGCCAGCAGCTACTACCCTGCAGCGTCAGGGACCCCCAACACCGGGGAGCTGTTTTTT,CASSYYPAASGTPNTGELFF
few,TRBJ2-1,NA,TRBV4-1,TGCGCCAGCAGCCAAAGTAATCCCTACAATGAGCAGTTCTTC,CASSQSNPYNEQFF
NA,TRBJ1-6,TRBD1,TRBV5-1,TGCGCCAGCAGCTTAACAACAGGGGGCGCCGGTTCACCCCTCCACTTT,CASSLTTGGAGSPLHF
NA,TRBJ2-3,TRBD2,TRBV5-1,TGCGCCAGCAGCCTACTAGCGGGAGTTGGTGGCACAGATACGCAGTATTTT,CASSLLAGVGGTDTQYF
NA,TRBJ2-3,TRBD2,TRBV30,TGTGCCTGGAGTTGGAGCGGGAGGTCAGATACGCAGTATTTT,CAWSWSGRSDTQYF
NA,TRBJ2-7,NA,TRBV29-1,TGCAGCGTTGGCTGGTTGAAGGCCAACTTCTCCTACGAGCAGTACTTC,CSVGWLKANFSYEQYF
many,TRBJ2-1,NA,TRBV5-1,TGCGCCAGCAGCTTGGTTGAGGTCAATGAGCAGTTCTTC,CASSLVEVNEQFF
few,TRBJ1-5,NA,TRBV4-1,TGCGCCAGCAGCCAAGACGGGGGGAACAATCAGCCCCAGCATTTT,CASSQDGGNNQPQHF
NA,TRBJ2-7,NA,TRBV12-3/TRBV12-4,TGTGCCAGCGCCGGGGGCTGGCACTACGAGCAGTACTTC,CASAGGWHYEQYF
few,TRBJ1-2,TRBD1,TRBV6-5,TGTGCCAGCAGTCTTACGGACAGGGTCAACTATGGCTACACCTTC,CASSLTDRVNYGYTF
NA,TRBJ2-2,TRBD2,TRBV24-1,TGTGCCACCAGGCCGGGACTAGGAACCGGGGAGCTGTTTTTT,CATRPGLGTGELFF
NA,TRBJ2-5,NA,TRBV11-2,TGTGCCAGCAGCTTAGACGGTACCGGGGTAAGGGAGACCCAGTACTTC,CASSLDGTGVRETQYF
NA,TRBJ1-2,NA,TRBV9,TGTGCCAGCAGCGTAGCCGGGGCGGCATACTATGGCTACACCTTC,CASSVAGAAYYGYTF
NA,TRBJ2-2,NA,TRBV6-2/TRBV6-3,TGTGCCAGCAGTTCCTTTCTAGGGGCCGGGGAGCTGTTTTTT,CASSSFLGAGELFF
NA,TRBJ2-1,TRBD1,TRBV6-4,TGTGCCAGCAGTTTCAGACAGGGGAATGAGCAGTTCTTC,CASSFRQGNEQFF
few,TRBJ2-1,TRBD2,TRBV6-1,TGTGCCAGCAGTGACCACGGGGCGGGAGTAAGGGATGAGCAGTTCTTC,CASSDHGAGVRDEQFF
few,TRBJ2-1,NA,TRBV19,TGTGCCAGTAGTACCTATTACAATGAGCAGTTCTTC,CASSTYYNEQFF